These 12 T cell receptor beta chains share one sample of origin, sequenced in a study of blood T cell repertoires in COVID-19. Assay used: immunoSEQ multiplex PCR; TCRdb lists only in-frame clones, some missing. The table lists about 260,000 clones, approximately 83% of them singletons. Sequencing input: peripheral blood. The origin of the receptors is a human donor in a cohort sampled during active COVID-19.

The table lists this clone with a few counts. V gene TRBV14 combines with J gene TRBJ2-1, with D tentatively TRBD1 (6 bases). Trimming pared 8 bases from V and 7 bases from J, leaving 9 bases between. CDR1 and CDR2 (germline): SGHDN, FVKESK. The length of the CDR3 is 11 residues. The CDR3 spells CASQGQNEQFF. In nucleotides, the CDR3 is TGTGCCAGCCAGGGGCAGAATGAGCAGTTCTTC. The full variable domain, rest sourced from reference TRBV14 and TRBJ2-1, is EAGVTQFPSHSVIEKGQTVTLRCDPISGHDNLYWYRRVMGKEIKFLLHFVKESKQDESGMPNNRFLAERTGGTYSTLKVQPAELEDSGVYFCASQGQNEQFFGPGTRLTVL.

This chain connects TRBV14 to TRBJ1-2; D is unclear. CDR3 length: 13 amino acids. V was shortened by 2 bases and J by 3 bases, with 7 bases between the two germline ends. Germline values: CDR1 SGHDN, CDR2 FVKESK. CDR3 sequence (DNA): TGTGCCAGCAGCCAAAGCAATCACTATGGCTACACCTTC. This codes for CASSQSNHYGYTF.

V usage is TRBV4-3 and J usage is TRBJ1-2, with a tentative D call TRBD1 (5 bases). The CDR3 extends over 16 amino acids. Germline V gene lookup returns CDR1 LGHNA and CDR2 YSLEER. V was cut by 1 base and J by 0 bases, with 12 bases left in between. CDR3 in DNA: TGCGCCAGCAGCCAAGTAACAGGCCAAGCTAACTATGGCTACACCTTC. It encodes CASSQVTGQANYGYTF.

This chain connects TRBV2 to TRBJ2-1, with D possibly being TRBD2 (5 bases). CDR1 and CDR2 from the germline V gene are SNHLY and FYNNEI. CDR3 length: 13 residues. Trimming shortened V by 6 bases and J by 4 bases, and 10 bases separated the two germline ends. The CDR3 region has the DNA TGTGCCAGCAGCGCGGGCAGGTACAATGAGCAGTTCTTC. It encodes CASSAGRYNEQFF.

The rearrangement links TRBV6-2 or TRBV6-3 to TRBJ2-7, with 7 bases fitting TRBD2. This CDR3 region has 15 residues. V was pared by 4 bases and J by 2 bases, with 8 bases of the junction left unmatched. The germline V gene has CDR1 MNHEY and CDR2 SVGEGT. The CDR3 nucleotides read TGTGCCAGCAGTTCGGCGGGAGCGGAAGCCTACGAGCAGTACTTC. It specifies CASSSAGAEAYEQYF.

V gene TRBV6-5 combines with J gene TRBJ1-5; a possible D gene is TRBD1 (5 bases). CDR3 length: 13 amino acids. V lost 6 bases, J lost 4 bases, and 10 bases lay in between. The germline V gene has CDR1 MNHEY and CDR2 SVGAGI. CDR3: CASRQGFNQPQHF. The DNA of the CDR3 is TGTGCCAGCAGGCAGGGATTTAATCAGCCCCAGCATTTT.

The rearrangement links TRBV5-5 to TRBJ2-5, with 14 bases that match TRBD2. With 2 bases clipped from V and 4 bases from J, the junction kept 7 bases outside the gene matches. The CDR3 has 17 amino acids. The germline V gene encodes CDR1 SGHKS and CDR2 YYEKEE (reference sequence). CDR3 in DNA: TGTGCCAGCAGCTTCATCTCGGGACTAGCGGGAGTAGAGACCCAGTACTTC. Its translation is CASSFISGLAGVETQYF.

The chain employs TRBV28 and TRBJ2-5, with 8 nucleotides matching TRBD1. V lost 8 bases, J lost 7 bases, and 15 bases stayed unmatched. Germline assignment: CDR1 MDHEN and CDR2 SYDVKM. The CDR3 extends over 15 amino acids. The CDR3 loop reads CASRPEAGTGGTQYF. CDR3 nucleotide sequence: TGTGCCAGCCGCCCCGAGGCCGGGACAGGCGGGACCCAGTACTTC. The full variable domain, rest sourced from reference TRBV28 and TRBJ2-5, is DVKVTQSSRYLVKRTGEKVFLECVQDMDHENMFWYRQDPGLGLRLIYFSYDVKMKEKGDIPEGYSVSREKKERFSLILESASTNQTSMYLCASRPEAGTGGTQYFGPGTRLLVL.

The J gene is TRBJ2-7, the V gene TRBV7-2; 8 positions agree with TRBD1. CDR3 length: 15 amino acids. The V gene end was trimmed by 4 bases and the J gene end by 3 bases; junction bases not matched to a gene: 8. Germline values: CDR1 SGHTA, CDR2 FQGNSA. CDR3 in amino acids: CASSSPRTGIYEQYF. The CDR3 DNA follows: TGTGCCAGCAGCTCCCCCCGGACAGGGATCTACGAGCAGTACTTC.

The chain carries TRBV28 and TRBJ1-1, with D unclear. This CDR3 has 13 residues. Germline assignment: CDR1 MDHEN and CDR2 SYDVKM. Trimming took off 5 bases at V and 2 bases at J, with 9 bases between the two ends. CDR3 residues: CASSRDYNTEAFF. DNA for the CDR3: TGTGCCAGCAGTAGAGACTATAACACTGAAGCTTTCTTT.

DNA for the CDR3: TGTGCCAGCAGCTTATCCCAGGGAATCTATGGCTACACCTTC. This sequence encodes CASSLSQGIYGYTF. V usage is TRBV7-2 and J usage is TRBJ1-2; possible D gene TRBD1, 5 bases. The CDR3 is 14 residues long. The germline V gene encodes CDR1 SGHTA and CDR2 FQGNSA. V lost 2 bases and J 4 bases, leaving 11 bases between the germline ends.

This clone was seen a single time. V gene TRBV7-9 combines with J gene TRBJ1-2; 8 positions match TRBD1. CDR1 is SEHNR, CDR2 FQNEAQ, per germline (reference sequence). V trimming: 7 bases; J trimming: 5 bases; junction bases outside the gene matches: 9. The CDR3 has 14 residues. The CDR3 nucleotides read TGTGCCAGCACACAGGGGGAGGGATTTTATGGCTACACCTTC. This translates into CASTQGEGFYGYTF.